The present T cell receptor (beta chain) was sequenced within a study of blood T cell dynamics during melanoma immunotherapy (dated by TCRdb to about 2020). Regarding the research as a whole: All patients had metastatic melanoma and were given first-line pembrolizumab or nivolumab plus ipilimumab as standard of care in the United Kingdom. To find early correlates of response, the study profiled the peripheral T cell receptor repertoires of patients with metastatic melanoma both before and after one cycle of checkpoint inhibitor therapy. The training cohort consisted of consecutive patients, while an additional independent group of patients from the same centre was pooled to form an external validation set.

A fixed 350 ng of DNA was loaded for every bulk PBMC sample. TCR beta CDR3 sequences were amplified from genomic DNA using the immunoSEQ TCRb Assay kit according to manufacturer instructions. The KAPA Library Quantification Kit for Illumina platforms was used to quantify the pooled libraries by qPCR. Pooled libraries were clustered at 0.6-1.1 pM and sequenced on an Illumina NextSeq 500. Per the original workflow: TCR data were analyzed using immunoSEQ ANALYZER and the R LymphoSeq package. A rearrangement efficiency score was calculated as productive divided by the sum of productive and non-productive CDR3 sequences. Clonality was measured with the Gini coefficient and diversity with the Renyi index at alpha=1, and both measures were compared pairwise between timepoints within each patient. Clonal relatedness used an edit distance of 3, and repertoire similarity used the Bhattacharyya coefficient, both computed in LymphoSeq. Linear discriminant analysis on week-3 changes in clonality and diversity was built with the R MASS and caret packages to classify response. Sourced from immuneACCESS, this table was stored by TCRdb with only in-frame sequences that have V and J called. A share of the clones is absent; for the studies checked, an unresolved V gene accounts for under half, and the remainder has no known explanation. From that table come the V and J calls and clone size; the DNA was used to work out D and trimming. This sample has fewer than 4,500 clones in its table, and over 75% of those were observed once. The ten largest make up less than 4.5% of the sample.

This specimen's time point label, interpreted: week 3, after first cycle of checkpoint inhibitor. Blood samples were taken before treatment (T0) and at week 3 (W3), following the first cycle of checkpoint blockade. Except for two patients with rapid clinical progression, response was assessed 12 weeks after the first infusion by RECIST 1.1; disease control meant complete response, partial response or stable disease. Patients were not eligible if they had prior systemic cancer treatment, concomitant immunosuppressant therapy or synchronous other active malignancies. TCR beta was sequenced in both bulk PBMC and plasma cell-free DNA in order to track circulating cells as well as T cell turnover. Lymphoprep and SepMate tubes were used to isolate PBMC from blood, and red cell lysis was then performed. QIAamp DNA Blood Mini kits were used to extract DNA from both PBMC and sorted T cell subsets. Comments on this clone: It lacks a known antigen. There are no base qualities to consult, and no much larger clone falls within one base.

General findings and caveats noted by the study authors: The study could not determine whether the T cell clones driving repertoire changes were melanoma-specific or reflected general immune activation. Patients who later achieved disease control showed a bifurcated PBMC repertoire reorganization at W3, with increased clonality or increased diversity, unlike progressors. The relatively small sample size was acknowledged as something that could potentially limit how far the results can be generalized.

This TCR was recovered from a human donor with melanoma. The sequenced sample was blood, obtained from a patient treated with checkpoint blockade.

The CDR3: CASSVGGTSGGTYQETQYF. The DNA sequence follows: TGTGCCAGCAGCGTGGGAGGGACTAGCGGGGGGACGTACCAAGAGACCCAGTACTTC. The chain employs TRBV9 and TRBJ2-5; 15 central nucleotides agree with TRBD2. The CDR3 has 19 amino acids, counting the end cysteine and phenylalanine. The retained sequence is limited to the CDR3, 57 bases, with the frame set at the first base. Relative to germline, V is missing 2 bases and J is missing 0 bases, with 8 bases of the junction outside any gene match. Sequences SGDLS (CDR1) and YYNGEE (CDR2) are obtained from the germline V gene. The CDR3 plus the reference TRBV9 and TRBJ2-5 genes for the other parts give the full variable domain: DSGVTQTPKHLITATGQRVTLRCSPRSGDLSVYWYQQSLDQGLQFLIQYYNGEERAKGNILERFSAQQFPDLHSELNLSSLELGDSALYFCASSVGGTSGGTYQETQYFGPGTRLLVL.